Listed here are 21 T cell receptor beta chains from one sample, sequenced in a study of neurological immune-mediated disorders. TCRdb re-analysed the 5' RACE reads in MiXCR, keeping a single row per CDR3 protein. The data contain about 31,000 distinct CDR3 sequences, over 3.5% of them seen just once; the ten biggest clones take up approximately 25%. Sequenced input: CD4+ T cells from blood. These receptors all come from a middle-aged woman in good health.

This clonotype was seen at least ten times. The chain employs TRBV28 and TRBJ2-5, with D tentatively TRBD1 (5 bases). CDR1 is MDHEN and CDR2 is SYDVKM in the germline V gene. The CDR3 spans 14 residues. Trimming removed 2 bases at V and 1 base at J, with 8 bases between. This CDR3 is CASSLVQGQETQYF. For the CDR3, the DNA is TGTGCCAGCAGTTTAGTTCAGGGCCAAGAGACCCAGTACTTC.

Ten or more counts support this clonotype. The CDR3 region has the DNA TGTGCCAGCAGTTACCCCCCCGGTCGCGGGGGGTCTGAGGGCTACGAGCAGTACTTC. This codes for CASSYPPGRGGSEGYEQYF. The chain has TRBV6-7 and TRBJ2-7; TRBD2 agrees at 8 bases. TRBV6-7 is annotated as an ORF whose role is uncertain. V shed 2 bases and J 3 bases; nucleotides not matched to a gene: 18. The CDR3 length is 19 residues.

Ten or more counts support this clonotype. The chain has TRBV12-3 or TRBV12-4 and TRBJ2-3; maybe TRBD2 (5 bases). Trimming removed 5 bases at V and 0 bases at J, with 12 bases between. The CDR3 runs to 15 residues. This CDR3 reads CASSRTRTSTDTQYF. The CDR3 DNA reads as TGTGCCAGCAGTCGCACACGGACTAGCACAGATACGCAGTATTTT.

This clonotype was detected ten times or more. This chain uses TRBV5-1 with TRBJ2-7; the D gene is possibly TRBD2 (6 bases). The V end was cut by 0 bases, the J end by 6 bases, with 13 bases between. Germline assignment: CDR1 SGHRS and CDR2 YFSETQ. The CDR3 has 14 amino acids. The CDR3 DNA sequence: TGCGCCAGCAGCTTGGTGGAGGGAGGAGGCGAGCAGTACTTC. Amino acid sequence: CASSLVEGGGEQYF. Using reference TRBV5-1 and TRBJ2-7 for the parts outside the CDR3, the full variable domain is KAGVTQTPRYLIKTRGQQVTLSCSPISGHRSVSWYQQTPGQGLQFLFEYFSETQRNKGNFPGRFSGRQFSNSRSEMNVSTLELGDSALYLCASSLVEGGGEQYFGPGTRLTVT.

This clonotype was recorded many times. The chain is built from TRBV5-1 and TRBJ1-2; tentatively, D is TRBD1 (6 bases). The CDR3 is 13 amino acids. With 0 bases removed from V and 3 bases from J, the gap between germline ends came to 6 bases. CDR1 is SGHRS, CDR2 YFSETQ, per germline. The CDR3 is CASSLEGDYGYTF. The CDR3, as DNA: TGCGCCAGCAGCTTGGAGGGGGACTATGGCTACACCTTC.

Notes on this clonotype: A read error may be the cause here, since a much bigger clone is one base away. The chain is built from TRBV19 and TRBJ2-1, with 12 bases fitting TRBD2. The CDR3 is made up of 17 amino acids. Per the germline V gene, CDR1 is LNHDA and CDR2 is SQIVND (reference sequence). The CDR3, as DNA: TGTGCCAGTCAGAGAGGGAACCTAGCGGGGGGGCCCAATGAGAAGTTCTTC. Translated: CASQRGNLAGGPNEKFF.

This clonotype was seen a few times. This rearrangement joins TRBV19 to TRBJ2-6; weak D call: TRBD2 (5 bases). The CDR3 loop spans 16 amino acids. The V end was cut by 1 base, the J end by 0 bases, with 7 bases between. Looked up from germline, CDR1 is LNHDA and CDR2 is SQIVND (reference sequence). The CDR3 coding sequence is TGTGCCAGTAGTATAGTAGCGTTCTCTGGGGCCAACGTCCTGACTTTC. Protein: CASSIVAFSGANVLTF.

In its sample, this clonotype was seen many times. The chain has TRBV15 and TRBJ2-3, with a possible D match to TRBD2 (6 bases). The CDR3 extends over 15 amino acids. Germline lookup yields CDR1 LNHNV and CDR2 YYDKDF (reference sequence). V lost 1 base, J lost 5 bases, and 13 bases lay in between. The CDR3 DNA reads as TGTGCCACCAGCAGAGGGGGAGGAGGAATAGATACGCAGTATTTT. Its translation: CATSRGGGGIDTQYF.

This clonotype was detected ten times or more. The CDR3 loop reads CSARSSGGMFEQFF. CDR3 coding DNA: TGCAGTGCTAGAAGTAGCGGGGGGATGTTTGAGCAGTTCTTC. The chain has TRBV20-1 and TRBJ2-1; 10 bases map to TRBD2. This CDR3 spans 14 amino acids. Germline CDR1 is DFQATT and CDR2 is SNEGSKA (reference sequence). The trim removed 2 bases at V and 9 bases at J, leaving 7 bases unmatched.

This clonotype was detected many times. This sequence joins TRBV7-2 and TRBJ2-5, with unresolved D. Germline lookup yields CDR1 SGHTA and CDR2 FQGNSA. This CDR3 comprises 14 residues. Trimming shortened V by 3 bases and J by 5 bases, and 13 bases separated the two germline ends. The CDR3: CASSFDWIRETQYF. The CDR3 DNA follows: TGTGCCAGCAGCTTCGACTGGATAAGGGAGACCCAGTACTTC. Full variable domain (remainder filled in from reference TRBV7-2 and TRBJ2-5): GAGVSQSPSNKVTEKGKDVELRCDPISGHTALYWYRQSLGQGLEFLIYFQGNSAPDKSGLPSDRFSAERTGGSVSTLTIQRTQQEDSAVYLCASSFDWIRETQYFGPGTRLLVL.

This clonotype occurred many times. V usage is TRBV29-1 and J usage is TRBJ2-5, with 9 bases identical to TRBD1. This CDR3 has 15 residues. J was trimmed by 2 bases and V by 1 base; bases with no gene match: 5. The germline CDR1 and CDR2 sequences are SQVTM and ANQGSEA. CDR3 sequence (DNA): TGCAGCGTTGAAGCCCCGGGACAGGGACAAGAGACCCAGTACTTC. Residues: CSVEAPGQGQETQYF. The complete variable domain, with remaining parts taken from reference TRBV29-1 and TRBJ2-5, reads SAVISQKPSRDICQRGTSLTIQCQVDSQVTMMFWYRQQPGQSLTLIATANQGSEATYESGFVIDKFPISRPNLTFSTLTVSNMSPEDSSIYLCSVEAPGQGQETQYFGPGTRLLVL.

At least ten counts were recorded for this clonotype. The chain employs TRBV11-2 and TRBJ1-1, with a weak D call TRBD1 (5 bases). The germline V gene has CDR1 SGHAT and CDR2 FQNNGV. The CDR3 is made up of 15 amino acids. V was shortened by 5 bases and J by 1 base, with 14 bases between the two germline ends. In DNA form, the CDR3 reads TGTGCCAGCAGCCCGAGCGGGAGGGGGAACACTGAAGCTTTCTTT. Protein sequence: CASSPSGRGNTEAFF.

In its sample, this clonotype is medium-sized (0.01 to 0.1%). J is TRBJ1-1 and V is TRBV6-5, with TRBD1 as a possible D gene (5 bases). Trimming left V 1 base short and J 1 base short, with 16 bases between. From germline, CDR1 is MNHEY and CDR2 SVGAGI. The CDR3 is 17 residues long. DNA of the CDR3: TGTGCCAGCAGTTACTATAGTCCCACAGGAAAGAACACTGAAGCTTTCTTT. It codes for CASSYYSPTGKNTEAFF.

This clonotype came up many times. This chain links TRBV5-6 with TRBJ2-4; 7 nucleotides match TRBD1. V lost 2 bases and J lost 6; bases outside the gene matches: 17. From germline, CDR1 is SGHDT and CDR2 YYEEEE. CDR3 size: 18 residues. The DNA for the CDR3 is TGTGCCAGCAGCTTATTCTCCCGGGACAGCGCAAGGGCAAACATTCAGTACTTC. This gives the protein CASSLFSRDSARANIQYF.

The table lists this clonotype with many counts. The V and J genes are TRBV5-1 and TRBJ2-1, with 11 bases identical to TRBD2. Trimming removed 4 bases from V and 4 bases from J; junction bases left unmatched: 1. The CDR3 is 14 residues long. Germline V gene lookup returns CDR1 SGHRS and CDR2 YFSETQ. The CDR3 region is CASSTSGSYNEQFF. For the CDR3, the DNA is TGCGCCAGCAGCACTAGCGGGAGTTACAATGAGCAGTTCTTC.

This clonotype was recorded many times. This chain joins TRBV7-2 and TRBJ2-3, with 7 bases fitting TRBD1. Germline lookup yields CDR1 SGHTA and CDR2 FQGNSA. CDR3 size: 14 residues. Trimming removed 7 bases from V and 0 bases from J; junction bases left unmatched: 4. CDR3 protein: CASTLTGSTDTQYF. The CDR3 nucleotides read TGTGCCAGCACCTTGACAGGGAGCACAGATACGCAGTATTTT. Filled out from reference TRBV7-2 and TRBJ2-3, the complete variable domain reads GAGVSQSPSNKVTEKGKDVELRCDPISGHTALYWYRQSLGQGLEFLIYFQGNSAPDKSGLPSDRFSAERTGGSVSTLTIQRTQQEDSAVYLCASTLTGSTDTQYFGPGTRLTVL.

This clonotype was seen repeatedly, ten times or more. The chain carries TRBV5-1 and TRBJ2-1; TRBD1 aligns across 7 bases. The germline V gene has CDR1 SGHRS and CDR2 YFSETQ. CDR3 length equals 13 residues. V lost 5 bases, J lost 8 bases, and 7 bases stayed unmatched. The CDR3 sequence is CASRANTGDEQFF. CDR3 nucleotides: TGCGCCAGCAGAGCTAACACAGGGGATGAGCAGTTCTTC.

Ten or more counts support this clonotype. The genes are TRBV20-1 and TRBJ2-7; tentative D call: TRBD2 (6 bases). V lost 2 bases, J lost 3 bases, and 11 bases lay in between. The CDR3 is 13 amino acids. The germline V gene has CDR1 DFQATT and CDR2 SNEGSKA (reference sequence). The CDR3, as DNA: TGCAGTGCTAGATCCGGGGGTCTCTACGAGCAGTACTTC. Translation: CSARSGGLYEQYF.

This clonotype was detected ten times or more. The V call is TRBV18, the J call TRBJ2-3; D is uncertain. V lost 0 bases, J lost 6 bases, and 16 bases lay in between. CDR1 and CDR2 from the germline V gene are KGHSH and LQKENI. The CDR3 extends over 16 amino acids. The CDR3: CASSPPRTRKFDTQYF. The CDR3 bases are TGTGCCAGCTCACCACCCCGGACCCGGAAATTCGATACGCAGTATTTT.

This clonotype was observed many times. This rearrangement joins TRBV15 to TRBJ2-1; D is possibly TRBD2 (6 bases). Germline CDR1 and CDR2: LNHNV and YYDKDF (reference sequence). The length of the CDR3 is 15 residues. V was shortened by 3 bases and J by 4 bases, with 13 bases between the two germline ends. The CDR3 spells CATSRLGGGYNEQFF. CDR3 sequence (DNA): TGTGCCACCAGCAGGCTAGGCGGAGGGTACAATGAGCAGTTCTTC. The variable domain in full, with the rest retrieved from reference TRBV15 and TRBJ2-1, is DAMVIQNPRYQVTQFGKPVTLSCSQTLNHNVMYWYQQKSSQAPKLLFHYYDKDFNNEADTPDNFQSRRPNTSFCFLDIRSPGLGDTAMYLCATSRLGGGYNEQFFGPGTRLTVL.

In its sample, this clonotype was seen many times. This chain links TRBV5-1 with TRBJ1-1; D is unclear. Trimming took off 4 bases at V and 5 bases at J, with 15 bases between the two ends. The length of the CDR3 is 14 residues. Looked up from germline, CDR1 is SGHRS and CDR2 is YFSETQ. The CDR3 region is CASSETSMGTEAFF. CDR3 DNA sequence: TGCGCCAGCAGCGAGACATCAATGGGGACTGAAGCTTTCTTT.